This T cell receptor beta chain was found in a study of blood T cell repertoires in COVID-19. Everyone who took part was roughly 18 to 95 years old, and they came from roughly 25 US areas. V lost 3 bases and J lost 6; bases outside the gene matches: 0. The CDR3 totals 12 residues. The assay was immunoSEQ multiplex PCR, and TCRdb's table has in-frame clones only and misses some. In the table there are a few hundred thousand clones, roughly 87% of which are singletons. The TCR originated in a woman aged 18-29 years who had recovered from COVID-19. Input material: PBMCs or T cells enriched from blood (not recorded which). This chain uses TRBV12-3 or TRBV12-4 with TRBJ2-3; the match to TRBD2 covers 7 bases. This CDR3 is CASSFGGDTQYF. For the CDR3, the DNA is TGTGCCAGCAGTTTCGGGGGGGATACGCAGTATTTT.